The clone carrying this TCR beta chain appeared a single time. The time point here: newly diagnosed GD, antithyroid drugs for less than 3 months. TCR sequences were obtained from RNA taken from PBMCs. To make TCR beta libraries, researchers used iRepertoire HTBI primers and Arm-PCR of CDR3 regions. TCRdb ran MiXCR on the multiplex PCR reads and lists one entry per CDR3 protein. Here the sample spans approximately 440,000 distinct CDR3 sequences, about a sixth being singletons. Losses at the gene ends were 5 bases for V and 6 bases for J; bases not matched to a gene: 10. Germline values: CDR1 SGHTA, CDR2 FQGNSA. This CDR3 spans 16 amino acids. The record originates from a study of regulatory T cells in long-lasting Graves disease. These records were also assigned to another study, of T cells in Graves' hyperthyroidism and ophthalmopathy. That paper notes: The HTBI primer set was used in a first-round RT-PCR of the TCR CDR3.

This receptor was identified in a man aged 35-49 years with Graves disease. Sequences were derived from peripheral blood mononuclear cells (PBMCs), sampled at new diagnosis, from a patient treated with antithyroid drugs. The V gene is TRBV7-2, the J gene TRBJ2-7, with 13 bases that match TRBD2. CDR3 in DNA: TGTGCCAGCAGCCGCGATAGGACTAGCGGGAGAAGCGAGCAGTACTTC. Its translation is CASSRDRTSGRSEQYF.